One TCR beta chain is described in this entry. Its target is unknown. One junction end disagrees with the germline gene, perhaps due to a read error. This specimen comes from a study of blood T cells in healthy people across ages. Study-level results: Measured against age, TCR beta diversity per million T cells decreased in a roughly linear manner. Fewer expanded clones and more diversity marked long-lived versus aged donors. CMV infection status of these donors was not known.

For every donor, a draw yielded 8.5 to 10 milliliters of peripheral blood. PCR was performed a second time for about 7 to 11 cycles using a sample-barcoded 5' primer and a J-beta primer mix. TCRdb redid the calling of the 5' RACE reads with MiXCR, one entry per CDR3 protein. The sample lists around 1,500,000 distinct CDR3 sequences, around two fifths occurring once. This CDR3 has 15 amino acids. CDR1 SNHLY and CDR2 FYNNEI come from the germline V gene. The receptor was isolated from a woman between 18 and 29 years old in good health. The chain carries TRBV2 and TRBJ2-1, with 10 bases fitting TRBD2. Sequenced sample: blood. The CDR3 DNA reads TGTGCCAGCAGTGAGGTAGCGGGGGGAGTCAATGGGCAGTTCTTC. Encoded protein: CASSEVAGGVNGQFF.